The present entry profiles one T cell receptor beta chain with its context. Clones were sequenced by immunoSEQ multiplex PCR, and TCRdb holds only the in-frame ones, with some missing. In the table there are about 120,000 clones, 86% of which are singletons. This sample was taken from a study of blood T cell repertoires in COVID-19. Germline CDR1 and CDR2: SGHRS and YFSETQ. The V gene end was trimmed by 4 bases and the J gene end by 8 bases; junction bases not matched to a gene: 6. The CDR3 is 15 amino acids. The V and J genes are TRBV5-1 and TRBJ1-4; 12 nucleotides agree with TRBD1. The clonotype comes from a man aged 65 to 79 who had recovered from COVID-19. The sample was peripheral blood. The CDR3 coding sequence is TGCGCCAGCAGCCCGGGGACAGGGGGCATCGAAAAACTGTTTTTT. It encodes CASSPGTGGIEKLFF.